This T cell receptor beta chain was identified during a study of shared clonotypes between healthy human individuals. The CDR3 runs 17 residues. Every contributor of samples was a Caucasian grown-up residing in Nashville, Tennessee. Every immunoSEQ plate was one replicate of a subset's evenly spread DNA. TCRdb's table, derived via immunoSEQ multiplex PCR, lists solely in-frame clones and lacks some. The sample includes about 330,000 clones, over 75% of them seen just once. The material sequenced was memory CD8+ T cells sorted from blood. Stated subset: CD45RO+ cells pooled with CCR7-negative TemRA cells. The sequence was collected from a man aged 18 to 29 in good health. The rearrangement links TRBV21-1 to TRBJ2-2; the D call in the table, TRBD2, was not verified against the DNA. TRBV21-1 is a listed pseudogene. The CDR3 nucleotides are TGTGCCAGCAGCAAAAGGATTTCGGGGGTGAACACCGGGGAGCTGTTTTTT. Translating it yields CASSKRISGVNTGELFF.